Shown below are 29 T cell receptor beta chains from a single sample sequenced in a study of T cells in Graves' hyperthyroidism and ophthalmopathy. The TCR beta CDR3 regions underwent amplification using RNA transcripts as the source. The study used the HTBI primer set for a first-round RT-PCR of the TCR CDR3. TCRdb called the multiplex PCR reads again in MiXCR, with one record for every CDR3 protein. This table has around 450,000 distinct CDR3 sequences, more than 15% appearing once. Input material: blood. The receptors stem from a woman aged 18-30 years with Graves' hyperthyroidism.

This rearrangement joins TRBV12-3 or TRBV12-4 to TRBJ2-1, with 8 bases that match TRBD2. V gave up 3 bases and J gave up 4 bases; unmatched junction bases: 5. The CDR3 runs to 15 residues. The DNA of the CDR3 is TGTGCCAGCAGTTTGGAGGGCGGGGGGTACAATGAGCAGTTCTTC. Its protein is CASSLEGGGYNEQFF.

V and J are TRBV5-5 and TRBJ2-7, with D possibly TRBD1 on 6 matching bases. This CDR3 has 17 residues. V was pared by 5 bases and J by 2 bases, with 23 bases between. Germline V lookup: CDR1 SGHKS, CDR2 YYEKEE (reference sequence). In nucleotides, the CDR3 is TGTGCCAGCAGTCTCAGGGGCCAGGGACCCATACCCTACGAGCAGTACTTC. It is translated as CASSLRGQGPIPYEQYF.

This clonotype has more than one count but fewer than ten. The chain links TRBV25-1 to TRBJ2-4, with 8 bases fitting TRBD2. The CDR3 totals 16 residues. The V and J ends lost 0 bases and 5 bases, in that order; junction bases with no gene match: 6. The V gene's germline CDR1 is MGHDK and CDR2 SYGVNS. Here the CDR3 DNA reads TGTGCCAGCAGTGAATACTCGGGGGGGTTCCAAAACATTCAGTACTTC. Its protein is CASSEYSGGFQNIQYF.

The sample holds many counts of this clonotype. CDR3 in DNA: TGCGCCAGCAGCTTATTCCCCGTGGTTACTAGAGGGCCAACTGAAGCTTTCTTT. This sequence encodes CASSLFPVVTRGPTEAFF. The chain carries TRBV5-1 and TRBJ1-1; no clear D gene. Germline CDR1 and CDR2: SGHRS and YFSETQ. This CDR3 is 18 amino acids long. Trimming shortened V by 2 bases and J by 5 bases, and 25 bases separated the two germline ends.

J is TRBJ2-1 and V is TRBV4-1, with unresolved D. This CDR3 spans 13 amino acids. Germline lookup yields CDR1 MGHRA and CDR2 YSYEKL. The germline V and J ends were trimmed by 3 bases and 6 bases, with 9 bases remaining between them. The CDR3 is CASSHENGNEQFF. The CDR3 DNA follows: TGCGCCAGCAGCCATGAGAACGGCAATGAGCAGTTCTTC.

The count of this clonotype is one. The chain employs TRBV29-1 and TRBJ2-1; tentative D call: TRBD2 (6 bases). V was cut by 7 bases and J by 9 bases, with 25 bases left in between. The germline gives CDR1 SQVTM, CDR2 ANQGSEA. CDR3 size: 15 residues. DNA of the CDR3: TGCAGCGCCCGCGGGACCCCAGAGGGCTACGGTGAGCAGTTCTTC. Translating gives CSARGTPEGYGEQFF.

The rearrangement links TRBV6-5 to TRBJ1-2, with 9 bases identical to TRBD1. The junction had 3 bases not matched to a gene; V was cut back by 0 bases and J by 4 bases. The CDR3 totals 15 residues. Per germline, CDR1 MNHEY and CDR2 SVGAGI. The CDR3 coding sequence is TGTGCCAGCAGTTACTCGCAACAGGGGGCCTATGGCTACACCTTC. It translates to CASSYSQQGAYGYTF.

Ten or more counts support this clonotype. This sequence joins TRBV19 and TRBJ1-5, with D uncertain. The CDR3 is made up of 14 amino acids. V was pared by 7 bases and J by 1 base, with 11 bases between. The germline V gene has CDR1 LNHDA and CDR2 SQIVND (reference sequence). The chain's CDR3 is CASKRVGSNQPQHF. The CDR3 nucleotides are TGTGCCAGTAAGAGGGTGGGAAGCAATCAGCCCCAGCATTTT.

This clonotype was seen more than once but under ten times. The chain is built from TRBV5-1 and TRBJ2-5; a possible D gene is TRBD1 (6 bases). Trimming took 1 base from V and 7 from J, leaving 20 bases between them. The V gene's germline CDR1 is SGHRS and CDR2 YFSETQ. This CDR3 region has 16 residues. The DNA of the CDR3 is TGCGCCAGCAGCTTGCTAGCAGGGGTGGGGAAGACGACCCAGTACTTC. Translating gives CASSLLAGVGKTTQYF.

The chain recombines TRBV2 with TRBJ2-6; maybe TRBD2 (5 bases). Trimming stripped 5 bases from V and 4 bases from J, with 15 bases between. Germline-derived CDR1 and CDR2 are SNHLY and FYNNEI. The CDR3 runs 16 residues. The CDR3 DNA follows: TGTGCCAGCAGTCCTTTGGGAGTCGCGGGGGCCAACGTCCTGACTTTC. Translating it yields CASSPLGVAGANVLTF.

There are a few counts of this clonotype. The chain recombines TRBV30 with TRBJ2-3; 10 nucleotides match TRBD2. V shed 2 bases, J shed 1 base, and the junction held 0 bases outside the gene matches. The CDR3 extends over 14 amino acids. The V gene's germline CDR1 is GTSNPN and CDR2 SVGIG (reference sequence). CDR3 DNA: TGTGCCTGGAGTAGCGGGGGGGGCACAGATACGCAGTATTTT. This sequence encodes CAWSSGGGTDTQYF. Drawing the rest from reference TRBV30 and TRBJ2-3, the complete variable domain is SQTIHQWPATLVQPVGSPLSLECTVEGTSNPNLYWYRQAAGRGLQLLFYSVGIGQISSEVPQNLSASRPQDRQFILSSKKLLLSDSGFYLCAWSSGGGTDTQYFGPGTRLTVL.

This CDR3 reads CASSPWTEENEKLFF. The DNA for the CDR3 is TGTGCCAGTAGTCCCTGGACTGAGGAGAATGAAAAACTGTTTTTT. The rearrangement links TRBV19 to TRBJ1-4; no reliable D call. The germline gives CDR1 LNHDA, CDR2 SQIVND (reference sequence). Trimming shortened V by 5 bases and J by 5 bases, and 15 bases separated the two germline ends. CDR3 length: 15 amino acids.

This clonotype was observed many times. CDR3 residues: CAWTKHLAGGSATQYF. DNA of the CDR3: TGTGCCTGGACAAAGCATTTAGCGGGGGGCTCGGCGACGCAGTATTTT. V and J are TRBV30 and TRBJ2-3; 10 bases map to TRBD2. With V trimmed by 4 bases and J by 9 bases, 16 bases remained unmatched. The CDR3 is 16 residues long. Germline values: CDR1 GTSNPN, CDR2 SVGIG (reference sequence).

In its sample, this clonotype was seen many times. The rearrangement links TRBV24-1 to TRBJ1-1; 8 bases are a match to TRBD1. Germline lookup yields CDR1 KGHDR and CDR2 SFDVKD. After removal of 4 bases from V and 5 bases from J, the junction contained 5 bases not matched to a gene. The CDR3 has 14 residues. CDR3 sequence (DNA): TGTGCCACCAGTGACCGGACAGGGAAAACTGAAGCTTTCTTT. Translation gives CATSDRTGKTEAFF.

This clonotype was seen repeatedly, ten times or more. The DNA of the CDR3 is TGTGCCAGCAGTGGGACGATAAGGCTAGCGGGTTACAATGAGCAGTTCTTC. It encodes CASSGTIRLAGYNEQFF. V and J are TRBV12-3 or TRBV12-4 and TRBJ2-1; 8 bases match TRBD2. V lost 5 bases to trimming and J lost 4 bases; unmatched junction nucleotides: 13. The CDR3 runs to 17 residues.

The J gene is TRBJ2-1, the V gene TRBV20-1; D remains unclear. Per the germline V gene, CDR1 is DFQATT and CDR2 is SNEGSKA (reference sequence). Trimming removed 3 bases at V and 0 bases at J, with 6 bases between. The CDR3 contains 13 residues. CDR3 residues: CSASKDSYNEQFF. In DNA, the CDR3 is TGCAGTGCTAGTAAAGACTCCTACAATGAGCAGTTCTTC.

This clonotype was observed a single time. This sequence joins TRBV3-1 and TRBJ2-1; D uncertain. The CDR3 spans 12 residues. Per the germline V gene, CDR1 is LGHDT and CDR2 is YNNKEL (reference sequence). The V end was cut by 7 bases, the J end by 8 bases, with 12 bases between. The CDR3 nucleotides are TGTGCCAGCAAGAAGGATGTGGATGAGCAGTTCTTC. Its translation is CASKKDVDEQFF.

This clonotype appeared many times. This chain joins TRBV2 and TRBJ1-1; possibly TRBD1 for D (6 bases). V was cut by 10 bases and J by 0 bases, with 9 bases left in between. The CDR3 covers 12 residues. Germline CDR1 SNHLY, CDR2 FYNNEI. The CDR3 sequence: CATGGLNTEAFF. The CDR3 coding sequence is TGTGCCACCGGGGGGCTGAACACTGAAGCTTTCTTT.

This clonotype was observed a few times. The chain has TRBV19 and TRBJ2-1; TRBD2 agrees at 7 bases. The ends lost 4 bases at V and 6 bases at J; junction bases unmatched: 12. The CDR3 consists of 16 residues. Germline V gene sequence: CDR1 LNHDA, CDR2 SQIVND (reference sequence). The DNA for the CDR3 is TGTGCCAGTAGTACTCGGGAAGCTAGCGGATTCAATGAGCAGTTCTTC. Residues: CASSTREASGFNEQFF.

This clonotype was found a few times. The CDR3 does not end in the conserved phenylalanine or tryptophan, so this is likely a read error. This rearrangement joins TRBV7-3 to TRBJ1-2; 8 bases are shared with TRBD1. The CDR3 is made up of 14 amino acids. Trimming at V came to 6 bases and at J to 4 bases, leaving 7 bases not matched to a gene. CDR1 SGHTA and CDR2 FQGTGA come from the germline V gene. CDR3 nucleotides: TGTGCCAGCAGTGCCACCGGGACAGGCTATGGCTACACCCTC. Translating gives CASSATGTGYGYTL.

The chain joins TRBV2 to TRBJ2-2; 7 bases agree with TRBD2. The germline V gene encodes CDR1 SNHLY and CDR2 FYNNEI. V was pared by 4 bases and J by 0 bases, with 2 bases of the junction left unmatched. The CDR3 has 15 amino acids. CDR3 DNA: TGTGCCAGCAGTGTGGGACTACCGAACACCGGGGAGCTGTTTTTT. Translation: CASSVGLPNTGELFF.

This clonotype came up many times. The V call is TRBV7-8, the J call TRBJ2-7, with TRBD2 identical over 8 bases. The CDR3 has 16 amino acids. In germline, CDR1 is SGHVS, CDR2 FQNEAQ. J lost 0 bases, V lost 1 base, and 5 bases had no gene match. The CDR3 protein is CASSLGTSQSSYEQYF. CDR3 DNA sequence: TGTGCCAGCAGCTTAGGGACTAGCCAGAGCTCCTACGAGCAGTACTTC.

This clonotype was detected many times. The chain has TRBV7-8 and TRBJ1-2; D gene uncertain. V was cut by 7 bases and J by 2 bases, with 11 bases left in between. The CDR3 covers 13 residues. Germline CDR1 reads SGHVS; CDR2 reads FQNEAQ. The CDR3 loop is CASKPRANYGYTF. CDR3 DNA sequence: TGTGCCAGCAAACCTCGGGCCAACTATGGCTACACCTTC.

This chain joins TRBV5-1 and TRBJ1-2; a possible D gene is TRBD1 (5 bases). V shed 0 bases and J shed 3 bases, with 15 bases lying between them. CDR3 length: 16 amino acids. Germline loops: CDR1 SGHRS, CDR2 YFSETQ. The CDR3 nucleotides are TGCGCCAGCAGCTTGGCTTCTACAGGCCTTCACTATGGCTACACCTTC. This codes for CASSLASTGLHYGYTF. The complete variable domain, with remaining parts taken from reference TRBV5-1 and TRBJ1-2, reads KAGVTQTPRYLIKTRGQQVTLSCSPISGHRSVSWYQQTPGQGLQFLFEYFSETQRNKGNFPGRFSGRQFSNSRSEMNVSTLELGDSALYLCASSLASTGLHYGYTFGSGTRLTVV.

To note about this clonotype: A read error is possible here, since a much larger clone lies one base away. V is TRBV5-6 and J is TRBJ2-1; D possibly corresponds to TRBD2 (6 bases). CDR1 is SGHDT and CDR2 is YYEEEE in the germline V gene. Trimming took 4 bases from V and 5 from J, leaving 16 bases between them. This CDR3 comprises 15 residues. The DNA for the CDR3 is TGTGCCAGCAGCCGGGGAGGAGGATGGGACAATGAGCAGTTCTTC. Translated, it gives CASSRGGGWDNEQFF.

This clonotype was observed at least ten times. The V call is TRBV7-3, the J call TRBJ2-3; D uncertain. The CDR3 totals 15 residues. V was pared by 5 bases and J by 2 bases, with 14 bases between. CDR1 and CDR2 (germline): SGHTA, FQGTGA. CDR3 nucleotides: TGTGCCAGCAGCCCCCTGGGTCTGCTCACAGATACGCAGTATTTT. It specifies CASSPLGLLTDTQYF.

This clonotype was counted at least ten times. J is TRBJ2-1 and V is TRBV12-3 or TRBV12-4, with 8 bases aligning to TRBD2. After removal of 10 bases from V and 2 bases from J, the junction contained 4 bases not matched to a gene. The CDR3 sequence is 13 residues long. The CDR3 coding sequence is TGTGCCACCCAACTAGCGGCCTACAATGAGCAGTTCTTC. It codes for CATQLAAYNEQFF.

This clonotype was detected ten times or more. The chain combines TRBV9 with TRBJ2-1, with TRBD2 matching 9 bases. The ends lost 2 bases at V and 4 bases at J; junction bases unmatched: 4. Germline V gene data show CDR1 as SGDLS and CDR2 as YYNGEE. CDR3 size: 15 residues. Here the CDR3 DNA reads TGTGCCAGCAGCGTCTCTAGCGGGATTTACAATGAGCAGTTCTTC. It encodes CASSVSSGIYNEQFF.

This clonotype was counted a few times. The chain employs TRBV6-4 and TRBJ2-1, with 12 bases that match TRBD2. V lost 5 bases, J lost 8 bases, and 7 bases stayed unmatched. Germline V gene data show CDR1 as MRHNA and CDR2 as SNTAGT. The CDR3 is 15 amino acids. The CDR3 nucleotides read TGTGCCAGCAGTAAGACTAGCGGGGGTGGGGATGAGCAGTTCTTC. This codes for CASSKTSGGGDEQFF.